This TCR beta chain is drawn from a study of blood T cell repertoires in COVID-19. Study background: Collection of acute and convalescent COVID-19 samples took place in the United States, Italy and Spain. Nucleic acid was either cDNA or gDNA, and it came from T cells, B-cell-depleted T cells, or PBMCs.

Trimming left V 1 base short and J 0 bases short, with 8 bases between. CDR1 is SGHAT, CDR2 FQNNGV, per germline. The length of the CDR3 is 15 residues. Original analysis: By means of reference gene primer amplification, nucleated cell counts were estimated. Method: immunoSEQ multiplex PCR; TCRdb's copy keeps in-frame clones and lacks some. V, J and clone size are those of that table, while D and trimming were read from the DNA. In the table there are roughly 350,000 clones, around 91% of which are singletons. This chain uses TRBV11-2 with TRBJ2-3; D is possibly TRBD2 (5 bases). This clonotype originated in a woman younger than 30 who had recovered from COVID-19. Input material: peripheral blood. For the CDR3, the DNA is TGTGCCAGCAGCTTAGTGGGCGGGAGCACAGATACGCAGTATTTT. Translation: CASSLVGGSTDTQYF. The whole variable domain, filled in from reference TRBV11-2 and TRBJ2-3, reads EAGVAQSPRYKIIEKRQSVAFWCNPISGHATLYWYQQILGQGPKLLIQFQNNGVVDDSQLPKDRFSAERLKGVDSTLKIQPAKLEDSAVYLCASSLVGGSTDTQYFGPGTRLTVL.